The entry below describes one T cell receptor (beta chain). This entry comes from a study of T cell changes during pregnancy in multiple sclerosis. Profiled with immunoSEQ multiplex PCR; TCRdb holds only in-frame clones, not every one. The table has tens of thousands of clones, 91% seen once. This CDR3 contains 13 residues. Trimming cost V 0 bases and J 7 bases, with 9 bases left between them. The V gene's germline CDR1 is LNHNV and CDR2 YYDKDF (reference sequence). The material sequenced was CD4+ T cells from peripheral blood mononuclear cells, taken in the third trimester of pregnancy. The clonotype comes from a female donor in good health, enrolled as a control in a pregnancy study. The chain employs TRBV15 and TRBJ1-2; possibly TRBD1 for D (6 bases). CDR3 residues: CATSRETRGGYTF. CDR3 in DNA: TGTGCCACCAGCAGAGAAACCAGGGGTGGCTACACCTTC. Together with reference TRBV15 and TRBJ1-2, the CDR3 gives the full variable domain: DAMVIQNPRYQVTQFGKPVTLSCSQTLNHNVMYWYQQKSSQAPKLLFHYYDKDFNNEADTPDNFQSRRPNTSFCFLDIRSPGLGDTAMYLCATSRETRGGYTFGSGTRLTVV.